The entry below gives a single T cell receptor beta chain sequence along with its context. This clone's antigen is unknown. The sample holds no much larger clone one base away, and base qualities are not on file. Per the germline V gene (reference sequence), SEHNR is the CDR1 and FQNEAQ is the CDR2. The CDR3 measures 17 amino acids from cysteine to phenylalanine. The read is trimmed to its CDR3 DNA, 51 bases read in frame from base 1. V and J are truncated by 1 base and 0 bases respectively, leaving an intervening sequence of 15 bases. Samples from volunteer blood donors who had recovered from COVID-19 were contributed by a second Seattle source. The collaborating institutions used their own protocols to collect whole blood in K2EDTA tubes. For TCRbeta analysis, collaborators shipped samples in one of three forms: frozen whole blood, isolated PBMCs, or DNA extracted from either of those sample types.

The data are from a study of blood T cell repertoires in COVID-19 (dated by TCRdb to 2018 to 2020). Concerning the study at large: Samples covering the acute and convalescent phases of COVID-19 were provided by collaborators in the United States, Italy and Spain. The repertoires were released in a freely available public database meant as a resource for research on the immune response to SARS-CoV-2. Sample metadata almost always included a de-identified subject ID, COVID-19 status, age in years and sex. Subjects who had been exposed to COVID-19, were actively infected with it, or had recovered from it provided the deeply sampled blood TCRbeta repertoires that made up the dataset. The samples were drawn from two sources: the first 160 participants of the ongoing ImmuneRACE study, and some 1,300 subjects contributed by 6 global collaborators. The prospective study material was composed of cDNA or gDNA derived from T cells, B-cell-depleted T cells, or PBMCs. Where available, HLA class I and class II types were obtained from metadata supplied by the sample provider rather than from assay-based typing. Study-wide conclusions, independent of this receptor: How much clinical and demographic metadata was included differed by source and by participant, and the metadata was provided uncurated.

The immunoSEQ Assay, a bias-controlled multiplex PCR, was used to amplify TCRbeta CDR3 regions from genomic DNA. The study's own analysis went as follows. Nucleated cell counts per sample were estimated from amplification of reference gene primers within the assay. Sequence reads were collapsed and filtered to measure the absolute abundance of every unique TCRbeta CDR3 rearrangement. For each sample, productive Simpson clonality was calculated by taking the square root of Simpson's diversity index across productive rearrangements. Entries here come from immuneACCESS through TCRdb and include only in-frame sequences with V and J called. Some clones fail to appear in such tables; in the studies checked, an unresolved V gene covers under half of the shortfall, and the cause of the remainder is unknown. The V and J calls and clone size come from that table; D and trimming were worked out from the DNA. A total of about 190,000 clones appear in this sample, roughly 90% of them only once. In total, the top ten clones hold roughly 6.2% of the sample.

The chain uses TRBV7-9 and TRBJ1-2; no D gene is confidently identified. Sequenced input: peripheral blood. The sequence derives from a woman aged 40 to 50 who had recovered from COVID-19. The DNA is as follows: TGTGCCAGCAGCTTAGGGGTCAGCCCCGGGGCTAACTATGGCTACACCTTC. Protein translation: CASSLGVSPGANYGYTF.